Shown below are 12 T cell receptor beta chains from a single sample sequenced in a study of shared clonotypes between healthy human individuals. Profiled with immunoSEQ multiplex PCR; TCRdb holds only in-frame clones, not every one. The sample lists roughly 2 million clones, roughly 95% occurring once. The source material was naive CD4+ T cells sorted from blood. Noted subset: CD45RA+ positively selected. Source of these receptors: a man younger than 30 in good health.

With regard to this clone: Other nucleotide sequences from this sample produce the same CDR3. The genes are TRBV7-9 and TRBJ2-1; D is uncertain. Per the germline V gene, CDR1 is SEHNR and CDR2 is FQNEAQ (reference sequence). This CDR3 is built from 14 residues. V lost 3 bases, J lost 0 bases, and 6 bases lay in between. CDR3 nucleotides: TGTGCCAGCAGCTTGGTCAGCTCCTACAATGAGCAGTTCTTC. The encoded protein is CASSLVSSYNEQFF. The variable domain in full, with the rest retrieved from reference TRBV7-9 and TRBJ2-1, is DTGVSQNPRHKITKRGQNVTFRCDPISEHNRLYWYRQTLGQGPEFLTYFQNEAQLEKSRLLSDRFSAERPKGSFSTLEIQRTEQGDSAMYLCASSLVSSYNEQFFGPGTRLTVL.

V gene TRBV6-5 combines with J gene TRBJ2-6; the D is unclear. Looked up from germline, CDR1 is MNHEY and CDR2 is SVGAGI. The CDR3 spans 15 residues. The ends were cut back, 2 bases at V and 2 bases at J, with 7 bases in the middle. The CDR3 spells CASSYQGTGANVLTF. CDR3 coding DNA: TGTGCCAGCAGTTACCAAGGAACTGGGGCCAACGTCCTGACTTTC.

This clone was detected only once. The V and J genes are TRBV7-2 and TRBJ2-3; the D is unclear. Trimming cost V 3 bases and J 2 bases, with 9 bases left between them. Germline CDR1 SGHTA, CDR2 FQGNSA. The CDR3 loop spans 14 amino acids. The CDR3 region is CASSFGQNTDTQYF. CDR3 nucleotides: TGTGCCAGCAGCTTTGGGCAGAACACAGATACGCAGTATTTT.

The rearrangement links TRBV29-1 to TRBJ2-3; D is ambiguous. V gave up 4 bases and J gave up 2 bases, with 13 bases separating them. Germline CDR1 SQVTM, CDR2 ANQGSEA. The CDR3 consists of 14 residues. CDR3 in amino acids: CSVVPGINTDTQYF. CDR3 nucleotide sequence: TGCAGCGTTGTCCCCGGAATTAACACAGATACGCAGTATTTT.

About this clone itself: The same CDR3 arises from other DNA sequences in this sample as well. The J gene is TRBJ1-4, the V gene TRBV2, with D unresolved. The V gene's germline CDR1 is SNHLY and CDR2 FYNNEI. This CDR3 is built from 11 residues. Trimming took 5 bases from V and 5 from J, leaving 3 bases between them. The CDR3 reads CASSLNEKLFF. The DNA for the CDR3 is TGTGCCAGCAGTCTAAATGAAAAACTGTTTTTT.

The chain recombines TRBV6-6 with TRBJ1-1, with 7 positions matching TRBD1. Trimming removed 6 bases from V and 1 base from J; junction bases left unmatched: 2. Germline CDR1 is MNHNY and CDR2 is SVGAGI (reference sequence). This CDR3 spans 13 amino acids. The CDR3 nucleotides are TGTGCCAGCAGCGACAGGGAGAACACTGAAGCTTTCTTT. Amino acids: CASSDRENTEAFF.

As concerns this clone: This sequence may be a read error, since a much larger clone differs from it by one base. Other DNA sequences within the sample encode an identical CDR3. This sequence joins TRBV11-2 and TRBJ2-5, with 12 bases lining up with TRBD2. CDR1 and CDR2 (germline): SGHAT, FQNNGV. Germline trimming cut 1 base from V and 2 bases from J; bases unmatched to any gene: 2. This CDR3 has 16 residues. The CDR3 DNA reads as TGTGCCAGCAGCTTAGGGCTAGCGGGAGGGCAAGAGACCCAGTACTTC. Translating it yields CASSLGLAGGQETQYF.

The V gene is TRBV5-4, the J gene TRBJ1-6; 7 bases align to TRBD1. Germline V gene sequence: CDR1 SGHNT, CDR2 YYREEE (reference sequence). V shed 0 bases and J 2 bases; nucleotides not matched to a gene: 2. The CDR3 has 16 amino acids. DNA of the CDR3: TGTGCCAGCAGCTTGGGACAGGGAGCCTATAATTCACCCCTCCACTTT. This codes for CASSLGQGAYNSPLHF.

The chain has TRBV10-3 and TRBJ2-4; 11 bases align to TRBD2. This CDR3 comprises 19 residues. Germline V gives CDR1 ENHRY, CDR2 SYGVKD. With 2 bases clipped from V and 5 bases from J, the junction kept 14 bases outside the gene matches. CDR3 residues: CAISENGLAGGTTENIQYF. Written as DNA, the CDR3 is TGTGCCATCAGTGAGAACGGGCTAGCGGGAGGAACGACGGAAAACATTCAGTACTTC.

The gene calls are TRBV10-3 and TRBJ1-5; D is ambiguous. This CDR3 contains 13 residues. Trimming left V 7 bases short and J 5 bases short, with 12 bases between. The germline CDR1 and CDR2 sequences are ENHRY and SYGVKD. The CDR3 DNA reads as TGTGCCATCAAAAGATTTCCCGATCAGCCCCAGCATTTT. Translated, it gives CAIKRFPDQPQHF.

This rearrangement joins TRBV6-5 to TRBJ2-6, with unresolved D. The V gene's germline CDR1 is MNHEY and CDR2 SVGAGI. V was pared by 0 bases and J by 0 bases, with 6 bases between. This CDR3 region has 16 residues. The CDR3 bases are TGTGCCAGCAGTTACTCGAGGACCTCTGGGGCCAACGTCCTGACTTTC. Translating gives CASSYSRTSGANVLTF.

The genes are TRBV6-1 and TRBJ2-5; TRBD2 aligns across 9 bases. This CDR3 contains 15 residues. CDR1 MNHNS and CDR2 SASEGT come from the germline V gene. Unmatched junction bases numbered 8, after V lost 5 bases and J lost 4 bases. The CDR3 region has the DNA TGTGCCAGCAGTACCAGCGGGGGGAGGGCAGAGACCCAGTACTTC. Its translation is CASSTSGGRAETQYF.